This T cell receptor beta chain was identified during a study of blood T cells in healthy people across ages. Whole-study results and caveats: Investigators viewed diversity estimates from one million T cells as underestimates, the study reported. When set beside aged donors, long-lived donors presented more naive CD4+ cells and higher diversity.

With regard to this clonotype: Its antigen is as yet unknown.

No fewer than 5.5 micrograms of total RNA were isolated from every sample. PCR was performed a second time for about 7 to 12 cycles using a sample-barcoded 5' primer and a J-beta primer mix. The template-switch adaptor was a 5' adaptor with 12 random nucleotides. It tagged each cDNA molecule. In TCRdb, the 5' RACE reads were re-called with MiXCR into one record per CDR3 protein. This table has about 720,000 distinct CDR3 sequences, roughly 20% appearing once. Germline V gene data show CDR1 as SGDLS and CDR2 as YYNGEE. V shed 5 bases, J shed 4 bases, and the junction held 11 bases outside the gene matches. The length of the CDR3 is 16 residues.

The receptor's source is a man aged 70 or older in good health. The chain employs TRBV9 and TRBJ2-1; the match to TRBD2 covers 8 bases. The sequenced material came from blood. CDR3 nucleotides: TGTGCCAGCAGACCCGAAACTAGCGGAAAATACAATGAGCAGTTCTTC. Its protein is CASRPETSGKYNEQFF.